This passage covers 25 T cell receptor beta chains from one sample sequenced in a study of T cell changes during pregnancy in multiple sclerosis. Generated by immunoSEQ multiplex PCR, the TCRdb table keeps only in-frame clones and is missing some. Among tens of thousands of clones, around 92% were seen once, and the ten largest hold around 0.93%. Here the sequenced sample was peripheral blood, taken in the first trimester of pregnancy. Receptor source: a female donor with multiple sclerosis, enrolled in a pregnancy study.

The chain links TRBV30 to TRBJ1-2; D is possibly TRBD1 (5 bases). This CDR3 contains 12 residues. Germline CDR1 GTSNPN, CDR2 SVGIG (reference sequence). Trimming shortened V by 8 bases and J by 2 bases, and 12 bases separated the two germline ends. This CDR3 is CALYSGNYGYTF. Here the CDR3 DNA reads TGTGCCCTTTACTCAGGGAACTATGGCTACACCTTC.

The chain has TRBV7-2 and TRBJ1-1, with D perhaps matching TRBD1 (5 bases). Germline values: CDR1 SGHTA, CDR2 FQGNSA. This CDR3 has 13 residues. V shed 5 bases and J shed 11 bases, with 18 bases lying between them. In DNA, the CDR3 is TGTGCCAGCAGCCCCGACGGGGGGTTACAGGCTTTCTTT. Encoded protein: CASSPDGGLQAFF.

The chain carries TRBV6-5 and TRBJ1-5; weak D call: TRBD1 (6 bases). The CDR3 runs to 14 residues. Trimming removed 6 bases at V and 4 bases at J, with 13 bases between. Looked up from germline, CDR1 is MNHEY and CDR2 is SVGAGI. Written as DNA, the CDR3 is TGTGCCAGCAGCCCCCTAACAGGGAATCAGCCCCAGCATTTT. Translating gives CASSPLTGNQPQHF.

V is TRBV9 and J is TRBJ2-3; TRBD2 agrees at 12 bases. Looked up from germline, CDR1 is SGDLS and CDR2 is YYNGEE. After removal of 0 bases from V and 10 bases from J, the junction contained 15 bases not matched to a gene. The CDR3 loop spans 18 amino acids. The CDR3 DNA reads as TGTGCCAGCAGCGTAGAAGCGACTAGCGGGGGAGAACAGATTCCGCAGTATTTT. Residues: CASSVEATSGGEQIPQYF.

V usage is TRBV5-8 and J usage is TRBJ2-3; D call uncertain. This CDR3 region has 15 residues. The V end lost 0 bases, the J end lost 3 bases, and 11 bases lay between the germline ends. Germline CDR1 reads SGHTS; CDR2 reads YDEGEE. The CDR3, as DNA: TGTGCCAGCAGCTTGGCCGGCGGTTGGACAGATACGCAGTATTTT. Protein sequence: CASSLAGGWTDTQYF.

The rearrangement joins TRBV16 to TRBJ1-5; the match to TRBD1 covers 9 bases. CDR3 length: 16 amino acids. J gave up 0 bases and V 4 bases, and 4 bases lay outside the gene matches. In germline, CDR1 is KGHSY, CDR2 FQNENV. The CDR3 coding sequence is TGTGCCAGCAGCCTAGGGACAGGGAATAGCAATCAGCCCCAGCATTTT. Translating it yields CASSLGTGNSNQPQHF. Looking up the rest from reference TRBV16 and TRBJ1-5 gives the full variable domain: GEEVAQTPKHLVRGEGQKAKLYCAPIKGHSYVFWYQQVLKNEFKFLISFQNENVFDETGMPKERFSAKCLPNSPCSLEIQATKLEDSAVYFCASSLGTGNSNQPQHFGDGTRLSIL.

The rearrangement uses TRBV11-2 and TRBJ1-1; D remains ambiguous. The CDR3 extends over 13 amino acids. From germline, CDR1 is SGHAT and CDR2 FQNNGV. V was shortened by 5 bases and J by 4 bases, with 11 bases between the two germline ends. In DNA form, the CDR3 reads TGTGCCAGCAGCCCTAGATCGGTCACTGAAGCTTTCTTT. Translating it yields CASSPRSVTEAFF.

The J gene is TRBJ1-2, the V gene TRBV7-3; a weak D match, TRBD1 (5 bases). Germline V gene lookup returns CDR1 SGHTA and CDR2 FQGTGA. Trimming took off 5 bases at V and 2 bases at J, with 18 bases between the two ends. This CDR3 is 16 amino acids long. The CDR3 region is CASSPSGAANNYGYTF. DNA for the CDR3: TGTGCCAGCAGCCCCTCTGGGGCAGCAAACAACTATGGCTACACCTTC.

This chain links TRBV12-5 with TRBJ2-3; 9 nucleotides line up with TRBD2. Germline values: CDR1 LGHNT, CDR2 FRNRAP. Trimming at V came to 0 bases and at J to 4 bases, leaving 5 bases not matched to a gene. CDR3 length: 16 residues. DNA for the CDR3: TGTGCTAGTGGTTTGGTACTAGCGGGCGTTTCAGATACGCAGTATTTT. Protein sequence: CASGLVLAGVSDTQYF.

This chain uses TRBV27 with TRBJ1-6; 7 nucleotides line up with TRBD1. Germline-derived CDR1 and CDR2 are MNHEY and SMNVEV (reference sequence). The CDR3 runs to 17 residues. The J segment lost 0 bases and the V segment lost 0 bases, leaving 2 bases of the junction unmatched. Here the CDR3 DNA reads TGTGCCAGCAGTTTATCGAACAGGGGCTCCTATAATTCACCCCTCCACTTT. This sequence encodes CASSLSNRGSYNSPLHF.

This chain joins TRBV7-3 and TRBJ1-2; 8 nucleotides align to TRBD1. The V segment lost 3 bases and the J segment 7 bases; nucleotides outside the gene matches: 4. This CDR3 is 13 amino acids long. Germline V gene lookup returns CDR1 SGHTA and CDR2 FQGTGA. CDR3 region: CASSLTGVGGYTF. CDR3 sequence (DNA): TGTGCCAGCAGCTTGACAGGGGTCGGTGGCTACACCTTC. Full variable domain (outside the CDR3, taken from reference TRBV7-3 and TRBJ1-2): GAGVSQTPSNKVTEKGKYVELRCDPISGHTALYWYRQSLGQGPEFLIYFQGTGAADDSGLPNDRFFAVRPEGSVSTLKIQRTERGDSAVYLCASSLTGVGGYTFGSGTRLTVV.

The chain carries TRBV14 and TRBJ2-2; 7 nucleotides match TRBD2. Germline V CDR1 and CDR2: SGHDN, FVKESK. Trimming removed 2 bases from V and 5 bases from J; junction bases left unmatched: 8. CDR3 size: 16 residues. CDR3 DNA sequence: TGTGCCAGCAGCCAAACGCGGGGGAAATATACCGGGGAGCTGTTTTTT. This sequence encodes CASSQTRGKYTGELFF.

The CDR3 here is CASRLYSYEQYF. The CDR3 DNA is TGTGCCAGCAGGCTCTACTCCTACGAGCAGTACTTC. The rearrangement uses TRBV2 and TRBJ2-7; no clear D. Trimming pared 6 bases from V and 0 bases from J, leaving 6 bases between. Germline V gene data show CDR1 as SNHLY and CDR2 as FYNNEI. CDR3 length equals 12 residues.

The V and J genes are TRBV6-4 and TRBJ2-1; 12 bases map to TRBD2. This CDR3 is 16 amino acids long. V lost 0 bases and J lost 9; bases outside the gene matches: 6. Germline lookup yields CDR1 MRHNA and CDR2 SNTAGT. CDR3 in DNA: TGTGCCAGCAGTGACTCATCTAGCGGGGGGGCCGGTGAGCAGTTCTTC. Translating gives CASSDSSSGGAGEQFF.

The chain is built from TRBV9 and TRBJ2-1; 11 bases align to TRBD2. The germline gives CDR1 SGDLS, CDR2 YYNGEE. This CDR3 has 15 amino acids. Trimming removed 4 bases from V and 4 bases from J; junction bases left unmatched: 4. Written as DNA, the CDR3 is TGTGCCAGCAGCATACTAGCGGGGGCATACAATGAGCAGTTCTTC. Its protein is CASSILAGAYNEQFF.

The CDR3 region is CASSELQGGSGANVLTF. For the CDR3, the DNA is TGTGCCAGCAGTGAACTCCAGGGGGGCTCTGGGGCCAACGTCCTGACTTTC. The chain carries TRBV2 and TRBJ2-6; the D gene is possibly TRBD1 (7 bases). Germline values: CDR1 SNHLY, CDR2 FYNNEI. CDR3 length: 17 amino acids. V was clipped by 2 bases and J by 0 bases, with 11 bases between them.

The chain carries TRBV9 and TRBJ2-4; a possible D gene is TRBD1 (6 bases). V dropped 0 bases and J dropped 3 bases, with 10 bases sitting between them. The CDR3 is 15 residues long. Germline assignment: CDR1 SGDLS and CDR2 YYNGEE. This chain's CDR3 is CASSVEAQGKNIQYF. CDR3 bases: TGTGCCAGCAGCGTAGAGGCACAGGGCAAAAACATTCAGTACTTC. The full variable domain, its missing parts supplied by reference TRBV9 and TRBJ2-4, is DSGVTQTPKHLITATGQRVTLRCSPRSGDLSVYWYQQSLDQGLQFLIQYYNGEERAKGNILERFSAQQFPDLHSELNLSSLELGDSALYFCASSVEAQGKNIQYFGAGTRLSVL.

CDR3 DNA sequence: TGTGCCAGCGCGGAAGGAGAAAAACTGTTTTTT. Its translation: CASAEGEKLFF. The chain has TRBV2 and TRBJ1-4; D gene uncertain. The CDR3 totals 11 residues. Germline V gene data show CDR1 as SNHLY and CDR2 as FYNNEI. Trimming left V 8 bases short and J 8 bases short, with 9 bases between.

CDR3 bases: TGTGCCAGTAGAGAACAACAGGGGGCGCGGGATGGCTACACCTTC. This translates into CASREQQGARDGYTF. The V gene is TRBV19, the J gene TRBJ1-2; 9 positions match TRBD1. V lost 6 bases to trimming and J lost 6 bases; unmatched junction nucleotides: 11. CDR1 is LNHDA and CDR2 is SQIVND in the germline V gene (reference sequence). The CDR3 spans 15 residues. The complete variable domain, with remaining parts taken from reference TRBV19 and TRBJ1-2, reads DGGITQSPKYLFRKEGQNVTLSCEQNLNHDAMYWYRQDPGQGLRLIYYSQIVNDFQKGDIAEGYSVSREKKESFPLTVTSAQKNPTAFYLCASREQQGARDGYTFGSGTRLTVV.

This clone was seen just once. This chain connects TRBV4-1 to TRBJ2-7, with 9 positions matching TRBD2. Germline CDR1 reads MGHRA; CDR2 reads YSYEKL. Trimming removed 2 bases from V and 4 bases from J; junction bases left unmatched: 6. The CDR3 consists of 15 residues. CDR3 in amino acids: CASSQMRGGLYEQYF. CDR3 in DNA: TGCGCCAGCAGCCAAATGCGGGGGGGCCTGTACGAGCAGTACTTC.

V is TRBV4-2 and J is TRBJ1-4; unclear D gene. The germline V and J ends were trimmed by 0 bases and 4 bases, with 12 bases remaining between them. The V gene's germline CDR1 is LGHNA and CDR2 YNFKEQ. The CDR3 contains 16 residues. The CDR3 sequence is CASSQDFGVYNEKLFF. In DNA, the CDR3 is TGTGCCAGCAGCCAAGATTTCGGAGTTTATAATGAAAAACTGTTTTTT.

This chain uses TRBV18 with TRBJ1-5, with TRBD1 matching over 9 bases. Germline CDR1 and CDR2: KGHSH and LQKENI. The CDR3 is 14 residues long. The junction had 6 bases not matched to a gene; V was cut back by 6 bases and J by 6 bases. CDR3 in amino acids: CASSPGTGIQPQHF. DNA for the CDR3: TGTGCCAGCTCTCCCGGGACAGGGATTCAGCCCCAGCATTTT.

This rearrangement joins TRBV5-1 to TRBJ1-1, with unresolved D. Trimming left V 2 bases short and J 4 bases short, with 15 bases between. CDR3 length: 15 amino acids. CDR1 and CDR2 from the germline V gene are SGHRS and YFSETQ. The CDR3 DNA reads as TGCGCCAGCAGCTTACACGCGGGTGGAGGCACTGAAGCTTTCTTT. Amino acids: CASSLHAGGGTEAFF.

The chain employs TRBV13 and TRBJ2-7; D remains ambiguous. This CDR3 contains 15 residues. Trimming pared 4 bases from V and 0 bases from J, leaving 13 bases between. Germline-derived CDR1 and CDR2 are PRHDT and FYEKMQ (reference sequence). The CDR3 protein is CASSSIGPSSYEQYF. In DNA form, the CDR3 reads TGTGCCAGCAGCTCGATTGGGCCCAGCTCCTACGAGCAGTACTTC.

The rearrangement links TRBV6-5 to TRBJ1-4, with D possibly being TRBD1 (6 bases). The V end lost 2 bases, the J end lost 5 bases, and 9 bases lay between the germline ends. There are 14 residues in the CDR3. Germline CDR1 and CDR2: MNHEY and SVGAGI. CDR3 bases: TGTGCCAGCAGTTACGGGCAGGGGAATGAAAAACTGTTTTTT. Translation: CASSYGQGNEKLFF.